This T cell receptor (beta chain) was observed in a study of T cells in Graves' hyperthyroidism and ophthalmopathy. Source material for PBMCs was around 10 ml fresh peripheral blood. It was RNA transcripts that yielded the amplified TCR beta CDR3 regions. With the HTBI primer set, the TCR CDR3 went through a first round of RT-PCR. One entry per CDR3 protein, called by TCRdb with MiXCR from the multiplex PCR reads. The sample records around 500,000 distinct CDR3 sequences, less than 25% being singletons. The V gene's germline CDR1 is SQVTM and CDR2 ANQGSEA. The CDR3 totals 14 residues. J was trimmed by 3 bases and V by 6 bases; bases with no gene match: 9. This clonotype turned up a few times. What it binds is not known. General study results and limits: Using 13 V-J features, a model discriminated ophthalmopathy from stable hyperthyroidism.

The sequence came from a woman between 65 and 79 years old with Graves' ophthalmopathy. The chain employs TRBV29-1 and TRBJ2-7; 9 bases match TRBD1. The sample taken for sequencing was blood. CDR3: CSVSDSTGGYEQYF. The CDR3, as DNA: TGCAGCGTCTCGGATTCGACAGGGGGCTACGAGCAGTACTTC.